The 5 T cell receptor beta chains below come from one sample, sequenced in a study of monozygotic twins with inflammatory bowel disease. TCRdb re-called the 5' RACE reads; one entry per CDR3 protein, DNA not given. Its table lists 300,000 to 400,000 distinct CDR3 sequences. Specimen: blood. The receptors stem from a human donor with ulcerative colitis or Crohn's disease, or a healthy co-twin of an affected twin (not recorded which).

The chain couples TRBV4-1 to TRBJ2-1; as DNA is missing, the TRBD1 call by TCRdb cannot be tested. The germline V gene encodes CDR1 MGHRA and CDR2 YSYEKL. The CDR3 runs 17 residues. The CDR3 is CASSPPSSGQDYNEQFF.

The rearrangement links TRBV29-1 to TRBJ1-2; TCRdb gives TRBD1 as the D gene, but with no DNA this cannot be confirmed. The V gene's germline CDR1 is SQVTM and CDR2 ANQGSEA. The CDR3 has 15 residues. The CDR3 protein is CSVERQGAYLYGYTF.

J is TRBJ2-4 and V is TRBV7-9. Germline V CDR1 and CDR2: SEHNR, FQNEAQ (reference sequence). This CDR3 is 13 amino acids long. CDR3 sequence reads: CASSWTEVGIQYF.

V and J are TRBV5-1 and TRBJ2-3. Germline assignment: CDR1 SGHRS and CDR2 YFSETQ. The length of the CDR3 is 13 residues. CDR3 in amino acids: CASFQMGTDTQYF.

This chain links TRBV27 with TRBJ2-3; TCRdb calls TRBD2, which cannot be checked without DNA. The CDR3 spans 15 residues. Germline V gives CDR1 MNHEY, CDR2 SMNVEV (reference sequence). The CDR3 region is CASSPGGAITDTQYF.